This T cell receptor beta chain was sequenced in a study of T cells in localized non-small cell lung cancer. Libraries were prepared by immunoSEQ multiplex PCR; TCRdb keeps only in-frame clonotypes and omits some of them. The profile shows 58,000 or so clones, 90% of them singletons. As to this clone: What it binds is unknown.

Study-level findings and limits: There were a median roughly 60 of the top 100 tumor clones appearing in adjacent lung. Of the tissues analyzed, uninvolved adjacent lung showed maximal T cell clonality, greater than tumor.

Germline values: CDR1 GTSNPN, CDR2 SVGIG (reference sequence). V was shortened by 0 bases and J by 4 bases, with 7 bases between the two germline ends. The CDR3 totals 13 residues. The TCR was taken from a woman aged 35-70 years with stage I lung adenocarcinoma. Sequenced here: peripheral blood, sampled before any cancer treatment. The gene calls are TRBV30 and TRBJ1-5; tentative D call: TRBD1 (6 bases). For the CDR3, the DNA is TGTGCCTGGAGTGTACAGGGAAATCAGCCCCAGCATTTT. This translates into CAWSVQGNQPQHF.